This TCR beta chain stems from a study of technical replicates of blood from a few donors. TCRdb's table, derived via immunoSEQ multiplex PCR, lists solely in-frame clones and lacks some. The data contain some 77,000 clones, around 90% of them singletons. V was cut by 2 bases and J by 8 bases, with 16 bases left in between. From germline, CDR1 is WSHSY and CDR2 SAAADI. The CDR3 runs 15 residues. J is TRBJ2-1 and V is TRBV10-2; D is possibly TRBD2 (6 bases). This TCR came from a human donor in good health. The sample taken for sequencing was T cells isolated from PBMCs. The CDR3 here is CASSEMVGSLDEQFF. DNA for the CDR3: TGCGCCAGCAGTGAGATGGTCGGGAGTTTAGATGAGCAGTTCTTC.